The present T cell receptor beta chain was sequenced within a study of T-cell memory formation after mild COVID-19. The CDR3 totals 14 residues. Trimming stripped 7 bases from V and 6 bases from J, with 19 bases between. Germline V gene data show CDR1 as MNHEY and CDR2 as SVGEGT. TCRdb itself ran the 5' RACE reads through MiXCR, one entry per CDR3 protein. The repertoire holds 550,000 to 700,000 distinct CDR3 sequences, with approximately 15% as singletons. V and J are TRBV6-2 or TRBV6-3 and TRBJ2-7; TRBD1 is a possible D gene (6 bases). The sequence came from an adult woman who had mild COVID-19 (a few samples of this study predate the infection). Cell type and time point are not known. Sequenced sample: PBMCs or a T cell subset sorted from them (not recorded which). The CDR3 nucleotides are TGTGCCAGCATGAAGGGGGTACGAGGTACCGAGCAGTACTTC. Translation: CASMKGVRGTEQYF.